The clone carrying this T cell receptor (beta chain) was seen a single time. This entry is derived from a study of CD8+ T cells in alopecia areata. The J segment lost 5 bases and the V segment lost 4 bases, leaving 14 bases of the junction unmatched. The germline gives CDR1 MGHRA, CDR2 YSYEKL. This CDR3 has 16 amino acids. In each case, RNA was isolated and then reverse transcribed into cDNA as the sequencing template. Profiling relied on immunoSEQ multiplex PCR, and the TCRdb table lists in-frame clones only, not all of them. Of some 130,000 clones detected, about three fifths appear once; the ten largest clones hold approximately 6.5%.

The chain is built from TRBV4-1 and TRBJ2-7, with 7 nucleotides matching TRBD2. The sequence was obtained from a human donor with alopecia areata. This specimen consisted of CD4+ T cells sorted from blood, obtained at week 0. In DNA form, the CDR3 reads TGCGCCAGCAGCCCGGGGGAGCATCGGGGAGGGCACGAGCAGTACTTC. Protein sequence: CASSPGEHRGGHEQYF.